The rows below give T cell receptor beta chains drawn from one sample of a study of blood T cell repertoires in COVID-19. Profiled with immunoSEQ multiplex PCR; TCRdb holds only in-frame clones, not every one. The repertoire holds 220,000 or so clones, 75% to 90% seen once, with more than 3% in the top ten. Sample: PBMCs or T cells enriched from blood (not recorded which). The receptors were gathered from a woman younger than 30 in a cohort exposed to, infected with or recovered from COVID-19 (not recorded which). The CDR3 runs from the conserved cysteine through the conserved F or W. The order of the fields is V gene, D gene, J gene, clone size, CDR3 DNA, CDR3 protein. A D gene is named only where the DNA matches it firmly. Part of the rows lack a size; the others show once, few, many or a class for expanded clones.

TRBV5-4	TRBD1	TRBJ1-5	NA	TGTGCCAGCAGCTTGGGCCCGACAGGGAATCAGCCCCAGCATTTT	CASSLGPTGNQPQHF
TRBV5-1	TRBD1	TRBJ1-2	NA	TGCGCCAGCAGCGAACAGGGGGCCGATGGCTACACCTTC	CASSEQGADGYTF
TRBV19	NA	TRBJ1-2	NA	TGTGCCAGTAGTATAGGGGCCGAGAGTGGCTACACCTTC	CASSIGAESGYTF
TRBV5-1	NA	TRBJ2-3	NA	TGCGCCAGCAGCCCACTAGTCCTAGGCGGAGATACGCAGTATTTT	CASSPLVLGGDTQYF
TRBV27	NA	TRBJ1-2	NA	TGTGCCAGCAGTTTAGGAGGAGGGGAACGTAGGGGCTACACCTTC	CASSLGGGERRGYTF
TRBV2	TRBD1	TRBJ1-3	NA	TGTGCCAGCAGTCCCGGGACAGGGGCAAACACCATATATTTT	CASSPGTGANTIYF
TRBV28	TRBD1	TRBJ2-2	many	TGTGCCAGCCGACAGGGTCTGAGCACCGGGGAGCTGTTTTTT	CASRQGLSTGELFF
TRBV3-1/TRBV3-2	TRBD2	TRBJ2-2	NA	TGTGCCAGCAGCCCGAGGACTAGCGGGAGTACCGGGGAGCTGTTTTTT	CASSPRTSGSTGELFF
TRBV10-3	TRBD1	TRBJ2-7	NA	TGTGCCATCAGAAGAGACAGGGAAGACGAGCAGTACTTC	CAIRRDREDEQYF
TRBV14	NA	TRBJ1-1	NA	TGTGCCAGCAGCCAAGATCGCGCGGGGTTGAACACTGAAGCTTTCTTT	CASSQDRAGLNTEAFF
TRBV27	TRBD1	TRBJ1-5	NA	TGTGCCAGCAGGGCGGACAGGGTGAGTCAGCCCCAGCATTTT	CASRADRVSQPQHF
TRBV24-1	TRBD1	TRBJ2-3	NA	TGTGCCACCAGTCTTCAGGGGGGCACAGATACGCAGTATTTT	CATSLQGGTDTQYF
TRBV28	NA	TRBJ2-3	NA	TGTGCCAGCAGCCCACAGGGTTACACAGATACGCAGTATTTT	CASSPQGYTDTQYF
TRBV5-5	NA	TRBJ2-1	NA	TGTGCCAGCAGCTTGGGCCCTACCGAGTCCTACAATGAGCAGTTCTTC	CASSLGPTESYNEQFF
TRBV18	NA	TRBJ1-1	once	TGTGCCAGCTCACCCCGGGCAGGGGAAGTGAACACTGAAGCTTTCTTT	CASSPRAGEVNTEAFF
TRBV21-1	NA	TRBJ2-2	once	TGTGCCAGCAGAGGGACAGGACGGACCGGGGAGCTGTTTTTT	CASRGTGRTGELFF
TRBV27	TRBD1	TRBJ2-3	NA	TGTGCCAGCAGCCGGGACAGCCTCACAGATACGCAGTATTTT	CASSRDSLTDTQYF
TRBV6-2/TRBV6-3	NA	TRBJ1-6	NA	TGTGCCAGCAGTTACTCCGGGGGAGGCCACCACTTT	CASSYSGGGHHF
TRBV19	TRBD1	TRBJ1-2	NA	TGTGCCAGTACCCTAGGGTACAGGGGGGATGGCTACACCTTC	CASTLGYRGDGYTF
TRBV19	NA	TRBJ2-7	NA	TGTTCCCAAATGGAGGGGGCATGGGAGCAGTACTTC	CSQMEGAWEQYF
TRBV5-8	TRBD1	TRBJ2-2	once	TGTGCCAGCAGCCTACAGGGGAAACCCGGGGAGCTGTTTTTT	CASSLQGKPGELFF
TRBV6-5	NA	TRBJ2-2	NA	TGTGCCAGCAGGACTATCGGAGACCGGGAGCTGTTTTTT	CASRTIGDRELFF
TRBV7-8	NA	TRBJ1-2	NA	TGTGCCAGCAGCTTACATTCCCTCCGGTTTGGCTACACCTTC	CASSLHSLRFGYTF
TRBV19	NA	TRBJ1-2	NA	TGTGCCAGTAGCGAAAAGGGGTTAAGTGGCTACACCTTC	CASSEKGLSGYTF
TRBV27	NA	TRBJ2-3	few	TGTGCCAGCAGCGGACCCGGGGGACCCAGCACAGATACGCAGTATTTT	CASSGPGGPSTDTQYF
TRBV7-9	NA	TRBJ1-1	NA	TGTGCCAGCAGCTTAGTAGATATGGGCCAGAACACTGAAGCTTTCTTT	CASSLVDMGQNTEAFF
TRBV9	NA	TRBJ2-3	NA	TGTGCCAGCAGCGTAGATTTAACAGATACGCAGTATTTT	CASSVDLTDTQYF
TRBV5-8	TRBD1	TRBJ1-1	NA	TGTGCCAGCAGCTTTGGGGACAGGGGGAACACTGAAGCTTTCTTT	CASSFGDRGNTEAFF
TRBV18	NA	TRBJ1-1	NA	TGTGCCAGCTCCCCCGGCCAAACAGGTTCCGCTTTCTTT	CASSPGQTGSAFF